This paragraph reports one T cell receptor (beta chain). Its antigen remains unknown. The CDR3 is 12 residues long. Germline V CDR1 and CDR2: DFQATT, SNEGSKA (reference sequence). The V and J ends lost 8 bases and 2 bases, in that order; junction bases with no gene match: 4. Amplified regions were TCR beta CDR3 sequences from RNA transcripts. The primer set for the first-round RT-PCR of the TCR CDR3 was HTBI. TCRdb reprocessed the multiplex PCR reads with MiXCR, giving one entry per CDR3 protein. The sample gives hundreds of thousands of distinct CDR3 sequences, 15% to 18% of which show up once; 25% to 30% is in the top ten. The entry originates in a study of T cells in Graves' hyperthyroidism and ophthalmopathy. General observations from the study: Model-based prediction identified ophthalmopathy a median about 6 months prior to its onset.

The sequence was obtained from a woman aged 18-29 years with Graves' hyperthyroidism that later progressed to Graves' ophthalmopathy. Sequenced input: blood. This chain connects TRBV20-1 to TRBJ2-5; 8 bases agree with TRBD2. Written as DNA, the CDR3 is TGCAGTACCCGGGAGGGACAAGAGACCCAGTACTTC. Its translation is CSTREGQETQYF.